The 26 T cell receptor beta chains reported below all come from one sample, sequenced in a study of blood T cell repertoires in COVID-19. The method was immunoSEQ multiplex PCR; TCRdb's version includes in-frame clones alone and lacks a portion of them. Here the sample spans 200,000 to 300,000 clones, around 84% being singletons. What was sequenced was peripheral blood. These receptors came from a man aged 55 to 70 with acute or convalescent COVID-19.

The V call is TRBV5-6, the J call TRBJ2-1, with D hard to call. Germline V gives CDR1 SGHDT, CDR2 YYEEEE. V was pared by 5 bases and J by 9 bases, with 9 bases between. This CDR3 is built from 11 residues. CDR3 loop: CASRSSGEQFF. The CDR3 DNA follows: TGTGCCAGCAGGTCATCGGGTGAGCAGTTCTTC.

The chain has TRBV5-4 and TRBJ1-2, with D perhaps matching TRBD1 (5 bases). The V end was cut by 5 bases, the J end by 6 bases, with 26 bases between. This CDR3 has 17 amino acids. The germline CDR1 and CDR2 sequences are SGHNT and YYREEE (reference sequence). The CDR3 nucleotides read TGTGCCAGCAGTCGGGGGGGGTTAAGGGTCGTTGACGATGGCTACACCTTC. This codes for CASSRGGLRVVDDGYTF.

This clone was recorded only once. The genes are TRBV3-1 (or the pseudogene TRBV3-2) and TRBJ2-3, with a tentative D call TRBD1 (5 bases). The germline CDR1 and CDR2 sequences are LGHDT and YNNKEL (reference sequence). V was trimmed by 0 bases and J by 3 bases, leaving 16 bases between them. The CDR3 consists of 17 residues. CDR3 region: CASSQDAPYRKTDTQYF. The CDR3 region has the DNA TGTGCCAGCAGCCAAGATGCCCCATACAGGAAAACAGATACGCAGTATTTT.

The J gene is TRBJ2-1, the V gene TRBV5-1, with 9 bases that match TRBD1. CDR1 and CDR2 (germline): SGHRS, YFSETQ. The trim removed 0 bases at V and 7 bases at J, leaving 5 bases unmatched. The CDR3 loop spans 15 amino acids. In DNA, the CDR3 is TGCGCCAGCAGCTTGGTAGGACAGGGGTGGAATGAGCAGTTCTTC. Its protein product is CASSLVGQGWNEQFF.

The chain couples TRBV6-1 to TRBJ2-5; no reliable D call. From germline, CDR1 is MNHNS and CDR2 SASEGT. This CDR3 spans 14 amino acids. Trimming shortened V by 1 base and J by 7 bases, and 13 bases separated the two germline ends. The CDR3 bases are TGTGCCAGCAGTGAAGTTCCGGGTATCGGGACCCAGTACTTC. Translating gives CASSEVPGIGTQYF.

This sequence joins TRBV18 and TRBJ2-7; D is possibly TRBD2 (6 bases). Germline values: CDR1 KGHSH, CDR2 LQKENI. V was shortened by 0 bases and J by 2 bases, with 14 bases between the two germline ends. The CDR3 loop spans 16 amino acids. The CDR3 DNA is TGTGCCAGCTCACCACCGTCTAGCGTTTTACCCTACGAGCAGTACTTC. Protein product: CASSPPSSVLPYEQYF.

V gene TRBV5-4 combines with J gene TRBJ1-4; no firm D call. Trimming removed 9 bases at V and 2 bases at J, with 8 bases between. The CDR3 consists of 12 residues. Germline V gene sequence: CDR1 SGHNT, CDR2 YYREEE (reference sequence). The CDR3 DNA reads TGTGCCACCCCCCGGACTAATGAAAAACTGTTTTTT. Residues: CATPRTNEKLFF.

The chain is built from TRBV4-2 and TRBJ2-2; tentatively, D is TRBD2 (5 bases). Germline CDR1 and CDR2: LGHNA and YNFKEQ. V shed 0 bases and J shed 2 bases, with 7 bases lying between them. The CDR3 runs to 15 residues. The DNA of the CDR3 is TGTGCCAGCAGCCAAGAACTAGTTAACACCGGGGAGCTGTTTTTT. Its protein product is CASSQELVNTGELFF.

The chain has TRBV6-5 and TRBJ2-1; a possible D gene is TRBD2 (6 bases). The CDR3 runs 14 residues. V lost 5 bases to trimming and J lost 6 bases, with 14 bases between them. Per germline, CDR1 MNHEY and CDR2 SVGAGI. CDR3 loop: CASSTIGTLNEQFF. The CDR3 region has the DNA TGTGCCAGCAGTACGATCGGGACTCTCAATGAGCAGTTCTTC.

This clone was recorded once. For the CDR3, the DNA is TGCGCCAGCAGCCCAGGACTAGCGGGAGCGTGGGGGGAGACCCAGTACTTC. Encoded protein: CASSPGLAGAWGETQYF. The chain combines TRBV5-1 with TRBJ2-5; 13 bases line up with TRBD2. The CDR3 contains 17 residues. The germline CDR1 and CDR2 sequences are SGHRS and YFSETQ. V lost 4 bases to trimming and J lost 5 bases; unmatched junction nucleotides: 11.

V is TRBV14 and J is TRBJ2-5; 8 bases are a match to TRBD2. The ends lost 4 bases at V and 4 bases at J; junction bases unmatched: 5. The germline gives CDR1 SGHDN, CDR2 FVKESK. The CDR3 loop spans 14 amino acids. CDR3 nucleotides: TGTGCCAGCAGCCTACGGGGGGGCCGAGAGACCCAGTACTTC. Encoded protein: CASSLRGGRETQYF.

Worth noting for this clone: Other DNA sequences in this specimen translate into the identical CDR3. The gene calls are TRBV30 and TRBJ1-1, with D perhaps matching TRBD1 (5 bases). CDR3 size: 14 residues. V was clipped by 0 bases and J by 2 bases, with 10 bases between them. CDR1 is GTSNPN, CDR2 SVGIG, per germline (reference sequence). The CDR3: CAWSVLGGNTEAFF. CDR3 in DNA: TGTGCCTGGAGTGTACTGGGGGGAAACACTGAAGCTTTCTTT.

In DNA, the CDR3 is TGCAGCGTTGAAGATCCAGGGGAGAGGGACACTGAAGCTTTCTTT. Translation gives CSVEDPGERDTEAFF. The J gene is TRBJ1-1, the V gene TRBV29-1, with D possibly TRBD1 on 6 matching bases. Germline-derived CDR1 and CDR2 are SQVTM and ANQGSEA. CDR3 length: 15 amino acids. The germline V and J ends were trimmed by 0 bases and 3 bases, with 14 bases remaining between them.

The chain is built from TRBV11-3 and TRBJ2-2, with D perhaps TRBD1 (6 bases). This CDR3 has 14 amino acids. Germline CDR1 is SGHNT and CDR2 is YENEEA. V dropped 5 bases and J dropped 3 bases, with 10 bases sitting between them. The CDR3 region is CASSKDSYTGELFF. CDR3 coding DNA: TGTGCCAGCAGCAAGGACAGCTACACCGGGGAGCTGTTTTTT.

The chain couples TRBV6-5 to TRBJ1-2; TRBD1 agrees at 7 bases. This CDR3 comprises 15 residues. Trimming removed 6 bases from V and 3 bases from J; junction bases left unmatched: 10. Germline lookup yields CDR1 MNHEY and CDR2 SVGAGI. CDR3 region: CASRPAQGQYYGYTF. The CDR3 DNA follows: TGTGCCAGCAGGCCCGCACAGGGGCAGTACTATGGCTACACCTTC.

V and J are TRBV2 and TRBJ1-5; 9 bases fit TRBD1. V was pared by 4 bases and J by 4 bases, with 5 bases of the junction left unmatched. The length of the CDR3 is 15 residues. CDR1 is SNHLY, CDR2 FYNNEI, per germline. CDR3 region: CASSGDRVGNQPQHF. The CDR3 nucleotides read TGTGCCAGCAGTGGGGACAGGGTCGGGAATCAGCCCCAGCATTTT.

The CDR3 protein is CASSPGTTYEQYF. As DNA, the CDR3 is TGTGCCAGCAGCCCCGGGACTACCTACGAGCAGTACTTC. The chain employs TRBV11-2 and TRBJ2-7; 7 positions match TRBD2. Trimming removed 5 bases from V and 2 bases from J; junction bases left unmatched: 3. The CDR3 has 13 residues. Germline CDR1 is SGHAT and CDR2 is FQNNGV.

The V gene is TRBV11-2, the J gene TRBJ2-2; 7 positions agree with TRBD1. Germline V lookup: CDR1 SGHAT, CDR2 FQNNGV. The CDR3 is 14 amino acids. V trimming: 4 bases; J trimming: 7 bases; junction bases outside the gene matches: 6. For the CDR3, the DNA is TGTGCCAGCAGCTCTCAGGGGGTGAACGGGGAGCTGTTTTTT. Translating it yields CASSSQGVNGELFF.

Points on this clone: Germline and junction disagree at one end, which may indicate a read error. Other DNA sequences from this sample encode an identical CDR3 as well. The chain carries TRBV6-1 and TRBJ2-7, with 12 bases aligning to TRBD2. Germline V gene lookup returns CDR1 MNHNS and CDR2 SASEGT. This CDR3 is built from 15 residues. For the CDR3, the DNA is TGTGCCAGCAGTGAACTAGCGGGAGGGTTTTACGAGCAGTACTTT. It encodes CASSELAGGFYEQYF.

This clone was seen a few times. V is TRBV4-2 and J is TRBJ1-2; 7 nucleotides align to TRBD1. This CDR3 contains 12 residues. In germline, CDR1 is LGHNA, CDR2 YNFKEQ. V trimming: 4 bases; J trimming: 12 bases; junction bases outside the gene matches: 8. The CDR3 region is CASSLQGGYNTF. The CDR3, as DNA: TGTGCCAGCAGCCTCCAGGGGGGATATAACACCTTC.

The V and J genes are TRBV7-9 and TRBJ1-1; possibly TRBD1 for D (6 bases). The V and J ends lost 2 bases and 5 bases respectively, with 12 bases between them. The CDR3 loop spans 14 amino acids. CDR1 is SEHNR and CDR2 is FQNEAQ in the germline V gene (reference sequence). Here the CDR3 reads CASSLRGAPTEAFF. CDR3 DNA: TGTGCCAGCAGCTTACGGGGGGCTCCGACTGAAGCTTTCTTT.

This sequence joins TRBV10-3 and TRBJ2-1; D perhaps matches TRBD1 (5 bases). Trimming removed 7 bases from V and 5 bases from J, with 15 bases in between. The CDR3 runs 14 residues. The germline V gene encodes CDR1 ENHRY and CDR2 SYGVKD. The CDR3 region is CAITPGAIDNEQFF. DNA for the CDR3: TGTGCCATCACCCCTGGGGCCATTGACAATGAGCAGTTCTTC.

The chain is built from TRBV12-3 or TRBV12-4 and TRBJ2-1; a weak D match, TRBD1 (5 bases). Deletions cut 6 bases from V and 3 bases from J, with 9 bases between. CDR3 length equals 13 residues. CDR3 residues: CASRQDSYNEQFF. CDR3 in DNA: TGTGCCAGCAGACAAGACAGCTACAATGAGCAGTTCTTC.

This clone was seen a few times. This sequence joins TRBV28 and TRBJ2-6, with D possibly being TRBD1 (5 bases). The V gene lost 6 bases and the J gene lost 0 bases, with 9 bases spanning the gap. The CDR3 contains 15 residues. Germline loops: CDR1 MDHEN, CDR2 SYDVKM. CDR3 DNA sequence: TGTGCCAGCAGCTTACAGGCCTCTGGGGCCAACGTCCTGACTTTC. Protein sequence: CASSLQASGANVLTF.

The chain links TRBV5-4 to TRBJ1-2; no clear D. This CDR3 is built from 14 residues. V lost 0 bases and J 0 bases, leaving 6 bases between the germline ends. The germline CDR1 and CDR2 sequences are SGHNT and YYREEE (reference sequence). In DNA, the CDR3 is TGTGCCAGCAGCTTGGACACCACTAACTATGGCTACACCTTC. Its translation: CASSLDTTNYGYTF.

This clone was detected once. This chain joins TRBV5-1 and TRBJ2-1; the match to TRBD2 covers 9 bases. The V and J ends lost 7 bases and 9 bases, in that order; junction bases with no gene match: 5. The CDR3 runs 12 residues. The germline V gene encodes CDR1 SGHRS and CDR2 YFSETQ. CDR3 coding DNA: TGCGCCAGCGGCGGGACTAGCAGTGAGCAGTTCTTC. It is translated as CASGGTSSEQFF.